This paragraph reports one T cell receptor (beta chain). This sample was included in a study of T cell responses to AZD1222 COVID-19 vaccine. From germline, CDR1 is SGHAT and CDR2 FQNNGV. Trimming cost V 3 bases and J 0 bases, with 12 bases left between them. CDR3 length equals 16 residues. Some clones are missing from TCRdb's copy, which holds only in-frame ones; the method was immunoSEQ multiplex PCR. The sample shows fewer than 85,000 clones, roughly nine tenths of them seen only once. J is TRBJ2-1 and V is TRBV11-2; maybe TRBD1 (6 bases). The sample here was peripheral blood, taken on day 0 of AZD1222 vaccination. This clonotype was sampled from an adult in good health. CDR3 protein: CASSFGQFSSYNEQFF. CDR3 sequence (DNA): TGTGCCAGCAGCTTTGGACAGTTTAGCTCCTACAATGAGCAGTTCTTC. The full variable domain, its missing parts supplied by reference TRBV11-2 and TRBJ2-1, is EAGVAQSPRYKIIEKRQSVAFWCNPISGHATLYWYQQILGQGPKLLIQFQNNGVVDDSQLPKDRFSAERLKGVDSTLKIQPAKLEDSAVYLCASSFGQFSSYNEQFFGPGTRLTVL.